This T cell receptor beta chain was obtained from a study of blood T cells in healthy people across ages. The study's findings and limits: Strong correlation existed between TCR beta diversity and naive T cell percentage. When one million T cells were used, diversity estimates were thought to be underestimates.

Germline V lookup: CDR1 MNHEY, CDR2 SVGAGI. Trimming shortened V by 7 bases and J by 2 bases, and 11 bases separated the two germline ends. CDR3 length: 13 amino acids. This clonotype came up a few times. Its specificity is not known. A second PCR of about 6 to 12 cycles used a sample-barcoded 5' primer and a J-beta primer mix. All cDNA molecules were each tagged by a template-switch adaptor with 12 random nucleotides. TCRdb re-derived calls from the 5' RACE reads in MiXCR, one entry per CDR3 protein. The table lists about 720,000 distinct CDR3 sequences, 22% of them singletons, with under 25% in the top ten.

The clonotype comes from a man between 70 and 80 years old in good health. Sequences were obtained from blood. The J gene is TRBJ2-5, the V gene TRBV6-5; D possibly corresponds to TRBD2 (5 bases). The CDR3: CASTRTRQETQYF. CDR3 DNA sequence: TGTGCCAGCACCAGGACTCGGCAAGAGACCCAGTACTTC.